This T cell receptor beta chain is drawn from a study of T cell changes during pregnancy in multiple sclerosis. Only in-frame clones appear in the TCRdb table, and some are missing; sequencing was by immunoSEQ multiplex PCR. The repertoire holds around 60,000 clones, around 90% seen once, with 2.8% in the top ten. The CDR3 runs to 14 residues. The clonotype was recovered from a female donor in good health, enrolled as a control in a pregnancy study. Sequencing used peripheral blood, obtained in the third trimester of pregnancy. V is TRBV21-1 and J is TRBJ2-5; TRBD1 reflects the table's D call only, with no check against the DNA. TRBV21-1 is recorded as a pseudogene. CDR3 in DNA: TGTGCCAGCAGCCCCCGGACAGGGAAGGAGACCCAGTACTTC. It codes for CASSPRTGKETQYF.